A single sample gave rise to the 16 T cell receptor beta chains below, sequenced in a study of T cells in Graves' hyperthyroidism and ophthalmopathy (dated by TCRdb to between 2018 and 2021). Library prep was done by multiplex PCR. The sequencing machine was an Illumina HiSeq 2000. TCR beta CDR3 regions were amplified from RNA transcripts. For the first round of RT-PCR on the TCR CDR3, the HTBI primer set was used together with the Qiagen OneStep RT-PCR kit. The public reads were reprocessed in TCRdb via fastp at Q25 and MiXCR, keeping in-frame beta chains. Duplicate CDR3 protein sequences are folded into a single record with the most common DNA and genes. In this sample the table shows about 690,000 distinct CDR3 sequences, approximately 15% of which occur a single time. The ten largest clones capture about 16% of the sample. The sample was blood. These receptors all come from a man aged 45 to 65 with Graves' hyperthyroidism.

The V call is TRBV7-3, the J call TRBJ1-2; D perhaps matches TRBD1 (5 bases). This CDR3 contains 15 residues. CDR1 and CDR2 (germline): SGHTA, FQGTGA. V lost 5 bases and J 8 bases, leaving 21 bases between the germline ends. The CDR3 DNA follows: TGTGCCAGCAGCCCTATGGGGGGAATCGTGAGAGGCTACACCTTC. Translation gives CASSPMGGIVRGYTF.

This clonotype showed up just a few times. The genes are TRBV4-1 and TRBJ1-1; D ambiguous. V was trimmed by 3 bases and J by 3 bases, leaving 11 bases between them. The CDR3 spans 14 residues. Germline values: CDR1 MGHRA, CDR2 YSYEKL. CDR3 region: CASSHGIEYTEAFF. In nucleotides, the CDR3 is TGCGCCAGCAGCCATGGGATAGAATACACTGAAGCTTTCTTT.

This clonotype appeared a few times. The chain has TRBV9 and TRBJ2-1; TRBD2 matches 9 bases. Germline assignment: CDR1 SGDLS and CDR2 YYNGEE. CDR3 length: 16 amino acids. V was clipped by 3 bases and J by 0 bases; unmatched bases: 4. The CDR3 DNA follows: TGTGCCAGCAGCGCCAGTAGCGGGAGCTCCTACAATGAGCAGTTCTTC. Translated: CASSASSGSSYNEQFF.

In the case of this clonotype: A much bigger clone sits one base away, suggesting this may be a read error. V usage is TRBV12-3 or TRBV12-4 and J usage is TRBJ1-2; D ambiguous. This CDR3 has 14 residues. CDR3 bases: TGTGCCAGCAGATTGACACGGAGTTTGGATGGCCACACCTTC. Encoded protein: CASRLTRSLDGHTF.

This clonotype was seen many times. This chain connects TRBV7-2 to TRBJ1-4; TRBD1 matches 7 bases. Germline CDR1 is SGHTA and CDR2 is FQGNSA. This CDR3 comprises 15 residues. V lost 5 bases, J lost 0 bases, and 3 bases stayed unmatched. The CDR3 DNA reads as TGTGCCAGCAGCGCTCAGGGGGCAACTAATGAAAAACTGTTTTTT. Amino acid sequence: CASSAQGATNEKLFF.

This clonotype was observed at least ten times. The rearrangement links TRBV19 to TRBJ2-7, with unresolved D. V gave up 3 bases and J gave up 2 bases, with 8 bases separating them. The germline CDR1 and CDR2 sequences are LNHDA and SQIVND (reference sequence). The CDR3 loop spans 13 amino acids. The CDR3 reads CASSIPHPYEQYF. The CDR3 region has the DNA TGTGCCAGTAGTATTCCTCATCCCTACGAGCAGTACTTC.

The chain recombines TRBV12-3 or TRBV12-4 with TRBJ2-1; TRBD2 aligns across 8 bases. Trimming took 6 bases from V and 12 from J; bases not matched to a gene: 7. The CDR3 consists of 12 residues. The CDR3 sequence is CASSPRAGGQFF. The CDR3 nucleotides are TGTGCCAGCAGCCCCCGGGCGGGAGGGCAGTTCTTC.

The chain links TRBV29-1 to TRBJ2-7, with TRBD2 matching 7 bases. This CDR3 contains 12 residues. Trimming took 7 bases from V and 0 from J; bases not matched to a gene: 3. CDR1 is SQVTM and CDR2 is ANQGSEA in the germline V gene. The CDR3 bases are TGCAGCGCGGGGGGACCCTCCTACGAGCAGTACTTC. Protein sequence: CSAGGPSYEQYF.

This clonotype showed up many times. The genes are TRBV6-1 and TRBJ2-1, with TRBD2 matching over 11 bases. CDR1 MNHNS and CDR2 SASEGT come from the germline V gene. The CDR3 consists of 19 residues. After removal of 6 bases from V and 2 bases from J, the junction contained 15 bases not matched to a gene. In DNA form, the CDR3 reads TGTGCCAGCAGGAACCGGGACAGGGAGACTAGCGGGACCTACAATGAGCAGTTCTTC. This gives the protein CASRNRDRETSGTYNEQFF.

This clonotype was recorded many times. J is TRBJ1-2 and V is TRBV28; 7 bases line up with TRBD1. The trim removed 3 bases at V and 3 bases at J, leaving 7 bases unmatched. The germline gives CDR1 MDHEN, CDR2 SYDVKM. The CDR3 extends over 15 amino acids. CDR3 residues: CASSFAGGTDYGYTF. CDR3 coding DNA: TGTGCCAGCAGTTTCGCGGGGGGGACAGACTATGGCTACACCTTC.

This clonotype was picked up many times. CDR3 DNA sequence: TGCGCCAGCAGCTTTGCGCCACCAACTACTGGGGCCAACGTCCTGACTTTC. Its protein product is CASSFAPPTTGANVLTF. The chain uses TRBV5-1 and TRBJ2-6; no clear D. This CDR3 has 17 amino acids. With 2 bases removed from V and 2 bases from J, the gap between germline ends came to 14 bases. Germline V gene data show CDR1 as SGHRS and CDR2 as YFSETQ.

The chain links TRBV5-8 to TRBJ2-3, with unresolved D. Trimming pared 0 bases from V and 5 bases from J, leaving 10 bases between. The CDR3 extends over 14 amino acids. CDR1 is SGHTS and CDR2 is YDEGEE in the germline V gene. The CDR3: CASSLERAEDTQYF. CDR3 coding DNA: TGTGCCAGCAGCTTGGAAAGGGCTGAAGATACGCAGTATTTT. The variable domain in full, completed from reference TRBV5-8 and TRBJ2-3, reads EAGVTQSPTHLIKTRGQQATLRCSPISGHTSVYWYQQALGLGLQFLLWYDEGEERNRGNFPPRFSGRQFPNYSSELNVNALELEDSALYLCASSLERAEDTQYFGPGTRLTVL.

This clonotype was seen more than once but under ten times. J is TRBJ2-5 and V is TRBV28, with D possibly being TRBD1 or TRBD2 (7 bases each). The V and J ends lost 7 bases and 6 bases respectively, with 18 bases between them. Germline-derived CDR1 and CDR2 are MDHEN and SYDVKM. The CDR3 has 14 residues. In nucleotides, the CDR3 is TGTGCCAGCATCCAGGGAGGGGGCGCACAGACCCAGTACTTC. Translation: CASIQGGGAQTQYF. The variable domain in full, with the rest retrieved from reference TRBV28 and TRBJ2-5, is DVKVTQSSRYLVKRTGEKVFLECVQDMDHENMFWYRQDPGLGLRLIYFSYDVKMKEKGDIPEGYSVSREKKERFSLILESASTNQTSMYLCASIQGGGAQTQYFGPGTRLLVL.

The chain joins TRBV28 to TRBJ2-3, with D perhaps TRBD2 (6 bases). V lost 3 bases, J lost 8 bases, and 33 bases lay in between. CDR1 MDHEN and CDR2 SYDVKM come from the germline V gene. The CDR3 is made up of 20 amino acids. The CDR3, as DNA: TGTGCCAGCAGTTTTAAAGGGGCGGAGGGACGAAGACTAGTATCTGGTACGCAGTATTTT. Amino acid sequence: CASSFKGAEGRRLVSGTQYF.

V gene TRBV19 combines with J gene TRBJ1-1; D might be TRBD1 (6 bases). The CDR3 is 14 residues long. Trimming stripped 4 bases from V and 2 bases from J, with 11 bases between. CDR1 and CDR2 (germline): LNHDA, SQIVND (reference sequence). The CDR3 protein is CASSTTTGNTEAFF. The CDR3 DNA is TGTGCCAGTAGTACTACGACAGGCAACACTGAAGCTTTCTTT.

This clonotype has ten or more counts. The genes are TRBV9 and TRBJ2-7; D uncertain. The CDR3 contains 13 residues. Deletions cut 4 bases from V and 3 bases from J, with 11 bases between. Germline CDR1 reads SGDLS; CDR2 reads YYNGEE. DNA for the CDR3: TGTGCCAGCAGCCCCCAAGGTTTCTACGAGCAGTACTTC. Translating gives CASSPQGFYEQYF.